This TCR beta chain stems from a study of blood T cells in healthy people across ages. It was with a sample-barcoded 5' primer and a J-beta primer mix that a second PCR of about 7 to 12 cycles was run. A template-switch adaptor with 12 random nucleotides tagged each cDNA molecule. Using its own MiXCR run on the 5' RACE reads, TCRdb lists one record per CDR3 protein. The data contain roughly 1,100,000 distinct CDR3 sequences, roughly a quarter of them singletons. Trimming left V 3 bases short and J 2 bases short, with 8 bases between. This CDR3 is 13 amino acids long. In germline, CDR1 is SEHNR, CDR2 FQNEAQ (reference sequence). Total RNA, at least 5 micrograms per sample, was extracted from PBMCs. The sample was also reused in another study, on T cells of mothers and their children.

Sequencing input: blood. V gene TRBV7-9 combines with J gene TRBJ2-7, with D unresolved. The sequence derives from a girl aged 2-15 years in good health. This chain's CDR3 is CASSFESTYEQYF. CDR3 bases: TGTGCCAGCAGCTTCGAGTCAACCTACGAGCAGTACTTC.